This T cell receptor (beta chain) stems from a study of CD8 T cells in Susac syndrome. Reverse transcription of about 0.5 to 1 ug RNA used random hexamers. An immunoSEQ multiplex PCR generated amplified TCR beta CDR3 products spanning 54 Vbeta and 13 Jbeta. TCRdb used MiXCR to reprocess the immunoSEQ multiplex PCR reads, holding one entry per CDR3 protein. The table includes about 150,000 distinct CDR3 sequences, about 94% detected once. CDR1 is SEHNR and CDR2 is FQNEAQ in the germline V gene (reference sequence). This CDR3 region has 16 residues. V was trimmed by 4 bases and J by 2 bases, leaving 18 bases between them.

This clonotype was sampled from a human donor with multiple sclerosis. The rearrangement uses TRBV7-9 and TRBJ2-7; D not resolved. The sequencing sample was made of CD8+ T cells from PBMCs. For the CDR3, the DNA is TGTGCCAGCAGCTCCGTGGAGACACAACCTACCTACGAGCAGTACTTC. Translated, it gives CASSSVETQPTYEQYF.